This section outlines one T cell receptor (beta chain) sequence together with its context. This clonotype showed up just a few times. The antigen it binds to is not known. No much larger clone exists at a distance of one base, and base qualities are not known. Reading the label with the study, this specimen's treatment or condition is: allogeneic hematopoietic cell transplantation with graft depleted of TCRalphabeta T cells and CD19 B cells. TCRalphabeta/CD19-depleted allogeneic hematopoietic cell grafts were given to the transplant recipients, all of whom were children. Inclusive of the bounding cysteine and phenylalanine, the CDR3 is 14 residues long. Only the CDR3 region is kept as DNA, spanning 42 bases read in frame from base 1. Trimming takes 7 bases off V and 2 bases off J; junction bases not matched to a gene: 3. According to the germline V gene, CDR1 reads ENHRY and CDR2 reads SYGVKD. The sample is drawn from a study of T-cell reconstitution after alpha-beta-depleted transplantation in children (TCRdb year 2016). About the full investigation: T-cell immune reconstitution after TCRalphabeta/CD19-depleted allogeneic hematopoietic cell transplantation in children was quantitatively tracked in the study by means of TCR repertoire profiling. Findings and caveats that apply to the study as a whole: Over subsequent months, a decline in hyperexpanded clone frequencies was noted, and after one year, T-cell counts and TCRbeta diversity were mostly ascribed to newly produced T cells. The apparently early alphabetaT-cell count recovery about two months after transplant was reportedly dependent on only several hundred rapidly expanded clones derived from non-depleted graft cells. In some patients, high TCRbeta diversity at day 60 was attributed to recipient T cells and intrathymic progenitors that had survived conditioning.

Library creation used PCR. Sequenced using an Illumina HiSeq 2500. Molecular barcoding was employed in the preparation of TCR libraries, with unique molecular identifiers being used to normalize TCRbeta repertoire quantification. The public reads were run again by TCRdb, first through fastp at Q25 and then through MiXCR, and only productive beta chains were kept. Each record represents a unique CDR3 protein, reported with the most common genes and DNA among its rows. The sample has around 700,000 distinct CDR3 sequences on record, over 10% of them singletons. The top ten hold around 0.8% of the sample.

Material: PBMCs, obtained before TCRalphabeta/CD19-depleted stem cell transplant. This sequence uses TRBV10-3 and TRBJ2-2; 8 junctional bases match TRBD1. The TCR sequence derives from a girl aged 2-10 years with congenital amegakaryocytic thrombocytopenia, due to receive a stem cell transplant. The CDR3 reads as follows: CAITGTGNTGELFF. The DNA sequence reads TGTGCCATCACCGGGACAGGAAACACCGGGGAGCTGTTTTTT.